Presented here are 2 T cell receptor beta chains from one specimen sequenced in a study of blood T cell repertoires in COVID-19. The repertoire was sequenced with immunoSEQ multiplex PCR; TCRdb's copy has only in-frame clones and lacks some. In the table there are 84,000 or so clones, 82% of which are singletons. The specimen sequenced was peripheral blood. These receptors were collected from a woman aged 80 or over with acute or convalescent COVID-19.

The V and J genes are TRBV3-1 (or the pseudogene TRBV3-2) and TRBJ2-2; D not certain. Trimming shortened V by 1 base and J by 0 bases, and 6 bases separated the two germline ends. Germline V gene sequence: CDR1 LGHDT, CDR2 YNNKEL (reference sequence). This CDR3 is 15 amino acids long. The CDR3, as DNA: TGTGCCAGCAGCCAAGGGCCTGCGAACACCGGGGAGCTGTTTTTT. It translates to CASSQGPANTGELFF.

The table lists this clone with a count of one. The CDR3 region is CASSLESGQGGYTEAFF. The CDR3 DNA reads TGTGCCAGCAGCTTAGAGTCGGGACAGGGCGGTTACACTGAAGCTTTCTTT. The rearrangement links TRBV7-9 to TRBJ1-1, with 9 bases lining up with TRBD1. The CDR3 length is 17 residues. Germline CDR1 reads SEHNR; CDR2 reads FQNEAQ (reference sequence). V was pared by 1 base and J by 3 bases, with 9 bases of the junction left unmatched.